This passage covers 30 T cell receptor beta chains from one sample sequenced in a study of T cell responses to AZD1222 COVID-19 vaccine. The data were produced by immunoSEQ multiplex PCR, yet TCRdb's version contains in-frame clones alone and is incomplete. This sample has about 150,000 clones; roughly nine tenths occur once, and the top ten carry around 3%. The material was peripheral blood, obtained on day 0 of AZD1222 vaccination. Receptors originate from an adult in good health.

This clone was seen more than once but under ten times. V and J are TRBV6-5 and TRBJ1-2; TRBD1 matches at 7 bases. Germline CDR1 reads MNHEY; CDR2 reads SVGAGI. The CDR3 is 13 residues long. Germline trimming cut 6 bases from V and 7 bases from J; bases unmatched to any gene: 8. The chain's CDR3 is CASRPRQGSGYTF. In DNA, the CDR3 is TGTGCCAGCAGACCCAGACAGGGCTCTGGCTACACCTTC.

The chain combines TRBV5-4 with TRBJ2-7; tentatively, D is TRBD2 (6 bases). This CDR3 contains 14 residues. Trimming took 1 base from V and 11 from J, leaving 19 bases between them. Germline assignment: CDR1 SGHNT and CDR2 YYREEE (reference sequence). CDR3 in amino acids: CASSLFAGIGHEYF. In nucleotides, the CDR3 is TGTGCCAGCAGCTTGTTTGCGGGGATCGGCCATGAGTACTTC. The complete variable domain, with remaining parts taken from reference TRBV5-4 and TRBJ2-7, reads ETGVTQSPTHLIKTRGQQVTLRCSSQSGHNTVSWYQQALGQGPQFIFQYYREEENGRGNFPPRFSGLQFPNYSSELNVNALELDDSALYLCASSLFAGIGHEYFGPGTRLTVT.

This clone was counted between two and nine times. DNA of the CDR3: TGCGCCAGCAGCTCCACCTGGGGACTAGCTGACGAGCAGTACTTC. This encodes CASSSTWGLADEQYF. The chain joins TRBV5-1 to TRBJ2-7; TRBD2 aligns across 9 bases. The V gene's germline CDR1 is SGHRS and CDR2 YFSETQ. The CDR3 contains 15 residues. The J segment lost 5 bases and the V segment lost 3 bases, leaving 9 bases of the junction unmatched.

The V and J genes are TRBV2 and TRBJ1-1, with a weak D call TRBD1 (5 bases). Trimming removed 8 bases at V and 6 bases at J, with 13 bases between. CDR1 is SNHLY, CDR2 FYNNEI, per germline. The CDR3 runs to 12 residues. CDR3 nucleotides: TGTGCCAGCCGGGACTTAGTATCTGAAGCTTTCTTT. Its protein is CASRDLVSEAFF.

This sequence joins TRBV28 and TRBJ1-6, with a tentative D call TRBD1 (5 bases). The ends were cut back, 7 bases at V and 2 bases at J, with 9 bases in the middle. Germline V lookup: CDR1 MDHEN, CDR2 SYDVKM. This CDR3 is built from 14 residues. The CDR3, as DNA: TGTGCCAGCATAAGGGGCACCTATAATTCACCCCTCCACTTT. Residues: CASIRGTYNSPLHF.

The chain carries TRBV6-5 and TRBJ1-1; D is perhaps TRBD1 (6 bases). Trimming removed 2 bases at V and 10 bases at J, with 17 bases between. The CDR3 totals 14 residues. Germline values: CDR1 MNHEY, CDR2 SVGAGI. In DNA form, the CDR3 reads TGTGCCAGCAGTTACACCGCCGGGGACATCGGAGCTTTCTTT. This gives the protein CASSYTAGDIGAFF.

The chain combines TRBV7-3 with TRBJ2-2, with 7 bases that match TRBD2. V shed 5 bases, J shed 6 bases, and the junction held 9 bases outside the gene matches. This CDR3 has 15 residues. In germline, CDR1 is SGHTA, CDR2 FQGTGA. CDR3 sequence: CASSPDVAGAGELFF. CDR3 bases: TGTGCCAGCAGCCCAGACGTGGCGGGAGCCGGGGAGCTGTTTTTT.

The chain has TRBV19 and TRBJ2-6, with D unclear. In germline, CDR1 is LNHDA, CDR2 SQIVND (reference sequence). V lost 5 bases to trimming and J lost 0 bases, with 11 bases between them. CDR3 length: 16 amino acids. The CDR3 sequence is CASSDHTFSGANVLTF. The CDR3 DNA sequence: TGTGCCAGTAGTGACCACACGTTCTCTGGGGCCAACGTCCTGACTTTC.

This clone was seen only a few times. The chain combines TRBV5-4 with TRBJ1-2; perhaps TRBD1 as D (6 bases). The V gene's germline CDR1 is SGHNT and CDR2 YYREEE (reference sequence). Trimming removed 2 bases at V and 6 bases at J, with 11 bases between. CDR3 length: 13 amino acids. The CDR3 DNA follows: TGTGCCAGCAGCTTATCAGGGGCGAATGGCTACACCTTC. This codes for CASSLSGANGYTF.

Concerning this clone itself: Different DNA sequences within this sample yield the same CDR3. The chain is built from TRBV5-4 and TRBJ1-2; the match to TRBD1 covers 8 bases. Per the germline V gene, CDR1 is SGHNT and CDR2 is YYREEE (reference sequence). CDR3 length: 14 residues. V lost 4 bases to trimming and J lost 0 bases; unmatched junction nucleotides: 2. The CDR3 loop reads CASSRGQANYGYTF. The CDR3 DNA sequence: TGTGCCAGCAGCAGGGGACAGGCTAACTATGGCTACACCTTC.

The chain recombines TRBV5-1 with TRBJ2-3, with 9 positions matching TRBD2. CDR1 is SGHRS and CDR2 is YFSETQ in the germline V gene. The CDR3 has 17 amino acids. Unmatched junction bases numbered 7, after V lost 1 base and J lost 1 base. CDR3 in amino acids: CASSLLAGRGGTDTQYF. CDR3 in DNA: TGCGCCAGCAGCTTGCTAGCGGGACGAGGAGGCACAGATACGCAGTATTTT. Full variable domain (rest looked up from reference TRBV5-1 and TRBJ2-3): KAGVTQTPRYLIKTRGQQVTLSCSPISGHRSVSWYQQTPGQGLQFLFEYFSETQRNKGNFPGRFSGRQFSNSRSEMNVSTLELGDSALYLCASSLLAGRGGTDTQYFGPGTRLTVL.

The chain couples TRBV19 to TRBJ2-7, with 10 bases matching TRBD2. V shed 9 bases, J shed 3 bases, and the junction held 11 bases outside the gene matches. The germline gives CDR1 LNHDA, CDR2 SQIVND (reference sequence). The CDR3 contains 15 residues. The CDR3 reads CASSHKREGVYEQYF. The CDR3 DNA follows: TGTGCCAGCTCCCATAAGCGGGAGGGGGTCTACGAGCAGTACTTC.

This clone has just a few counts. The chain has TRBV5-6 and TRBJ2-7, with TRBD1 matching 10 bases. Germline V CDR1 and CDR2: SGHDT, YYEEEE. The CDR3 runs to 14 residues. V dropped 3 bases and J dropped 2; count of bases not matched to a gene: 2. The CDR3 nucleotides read TGTGCCAGCAGCTACGGGACAGGGGCCTACGAGCAGTACTTC. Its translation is CASSYGTGAYEQYF.

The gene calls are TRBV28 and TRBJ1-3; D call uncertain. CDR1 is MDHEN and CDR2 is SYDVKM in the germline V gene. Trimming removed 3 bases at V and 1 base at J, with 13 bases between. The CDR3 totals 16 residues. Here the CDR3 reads CASSFVVVSSGNTIYF. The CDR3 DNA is TGTGCCAGCAGTTTTGTTGTGGTCAGTTCTGGAAACACCATATATTTT.

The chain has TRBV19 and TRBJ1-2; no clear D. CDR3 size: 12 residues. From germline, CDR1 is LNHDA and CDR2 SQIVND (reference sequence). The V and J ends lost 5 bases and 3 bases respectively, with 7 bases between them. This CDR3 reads CASSGEDYGYTF. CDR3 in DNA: TGTGCCAGTAGTGGGGAAGACTATGGCTACACCTTC.

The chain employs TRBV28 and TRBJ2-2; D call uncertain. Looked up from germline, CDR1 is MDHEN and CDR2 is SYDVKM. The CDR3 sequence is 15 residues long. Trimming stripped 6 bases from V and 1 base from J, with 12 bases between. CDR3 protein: CASSQARQNTGELFF. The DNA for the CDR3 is TGTGCCAGCAGCCAGGCCCGACAGAACACCGGGGAGCTGTTTTTT.

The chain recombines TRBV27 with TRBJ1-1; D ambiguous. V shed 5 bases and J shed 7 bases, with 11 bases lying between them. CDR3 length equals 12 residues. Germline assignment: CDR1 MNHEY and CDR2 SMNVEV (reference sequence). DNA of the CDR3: TGTGCCAGCAGTCCCCCGGGCAGTGAAGCTTTCTTT. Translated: CASSPPGSEAFF.

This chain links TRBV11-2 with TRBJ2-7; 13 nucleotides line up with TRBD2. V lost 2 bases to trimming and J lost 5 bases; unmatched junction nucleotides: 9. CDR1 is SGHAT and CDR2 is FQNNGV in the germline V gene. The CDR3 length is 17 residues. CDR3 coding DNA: TGTGCCAGCAGCTTACGACTAGCGGGAGGAGGTTCCCACGAGCAGTACTTC. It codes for CASSLRLAGGGSHEQYF.

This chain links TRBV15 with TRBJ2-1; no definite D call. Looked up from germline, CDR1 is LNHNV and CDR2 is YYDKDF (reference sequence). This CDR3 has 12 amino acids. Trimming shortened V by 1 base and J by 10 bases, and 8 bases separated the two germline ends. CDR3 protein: CATSRVVGEQFF. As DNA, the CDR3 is TGTGCCACCAGCAGAGTTGTTGGGGAGCAGTTCTTC.

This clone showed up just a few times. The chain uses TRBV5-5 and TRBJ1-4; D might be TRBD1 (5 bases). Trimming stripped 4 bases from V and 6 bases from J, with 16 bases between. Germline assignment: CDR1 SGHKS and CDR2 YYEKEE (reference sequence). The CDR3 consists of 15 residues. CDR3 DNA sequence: TGTGCCAGCAGCCACCTTCTCGGGGACCATGAAAAACTGTTTTTT. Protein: CASSHLLGDHEKLFF.

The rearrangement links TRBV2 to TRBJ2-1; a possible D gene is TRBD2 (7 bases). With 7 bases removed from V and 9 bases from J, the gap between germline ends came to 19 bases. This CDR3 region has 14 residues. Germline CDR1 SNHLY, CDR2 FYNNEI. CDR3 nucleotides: TGTGCCAGCACTCCCCTAGGGGGGGCGGGTGAGCAGTTCTTC. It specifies CASTPLGGAGEQFF.

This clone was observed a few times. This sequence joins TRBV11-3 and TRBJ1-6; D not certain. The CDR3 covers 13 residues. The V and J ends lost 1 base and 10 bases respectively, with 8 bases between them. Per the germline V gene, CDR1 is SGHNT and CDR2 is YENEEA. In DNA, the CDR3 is TGTGCCAGCAGCTTAGGCAGAACGTCACCCCTCCACTTT. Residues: CASSLGRTSPLHF. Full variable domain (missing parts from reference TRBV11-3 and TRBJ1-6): EAGVVQSPRYKIIEKKQPVAFWCNPISGHNTLYWYLQNLGQGPELLIRYENEEAVDDSQLPKDRFSAERLKGVDSTLKIQPAELGDSAVYLCASSLGRTSPLHFGNGTRLTVT.

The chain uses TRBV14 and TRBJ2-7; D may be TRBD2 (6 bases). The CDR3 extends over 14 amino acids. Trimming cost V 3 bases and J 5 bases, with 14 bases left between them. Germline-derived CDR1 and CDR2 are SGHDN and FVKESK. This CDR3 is CASSHLIGEDEQYF. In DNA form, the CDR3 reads TGTGCCAGCAGCCATCTCATAGGGGAGGACGAGCAGTACTTC.

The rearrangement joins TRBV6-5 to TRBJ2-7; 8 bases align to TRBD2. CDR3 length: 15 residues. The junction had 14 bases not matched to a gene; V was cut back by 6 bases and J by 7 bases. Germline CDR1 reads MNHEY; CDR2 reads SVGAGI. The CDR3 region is CASRPSIVPGGEQYF. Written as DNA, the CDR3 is TGTGCCAGCAGACCCTCCATTGTCCCGGGGGGGGAGCAGTACTTC.

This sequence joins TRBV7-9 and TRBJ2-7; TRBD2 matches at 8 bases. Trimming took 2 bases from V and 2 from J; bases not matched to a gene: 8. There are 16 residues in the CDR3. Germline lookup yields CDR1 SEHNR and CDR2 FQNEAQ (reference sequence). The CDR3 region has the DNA TGTGCCAGCAGCTTAAGCGGGGGTGGGGCTACCTACGAGCAGTACTTC. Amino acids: CASSLSGGGATYEQYF.

CDR3 coding DNA: TGTGCCAGCAGTTTACCCGGACAGGGGGCAGAAGAGCAGTACTTC. This sequence encodes CASSLPGQGAEEQYF. This sequence joins TRBV28 and TRBJ2-7, with 11 bases that match TRBD1. The trim removed 2 bases at V and 7 bases at J, leaving 7 bases unmatched. Germline V lookup: CDR1 MDHEN, CDR2 SYDVKM. The CDR3 is made up of 15 amino acids.

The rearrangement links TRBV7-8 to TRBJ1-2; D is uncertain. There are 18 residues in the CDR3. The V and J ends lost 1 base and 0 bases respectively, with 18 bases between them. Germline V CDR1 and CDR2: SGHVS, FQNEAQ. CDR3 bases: TGTGCCAGCAGCTTAGTGAGAAGCGTTGGACGAACTAACTATGGCTACACCTTC. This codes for CASSLVRSVGRTNYGYTF.

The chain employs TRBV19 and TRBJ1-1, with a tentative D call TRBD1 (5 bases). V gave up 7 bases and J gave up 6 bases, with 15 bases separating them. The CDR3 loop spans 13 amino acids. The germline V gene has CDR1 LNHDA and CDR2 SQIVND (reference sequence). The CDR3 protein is CASNPGSGPEAFF. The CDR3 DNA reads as TGTGCCAGTAACCCAGGGAGTGGCCCTGAAGCTTTCTTT. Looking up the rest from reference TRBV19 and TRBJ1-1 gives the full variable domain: DGGITQSPKYLFRKEGQNVTLSCEQNLNHDAMYWYRQDPGQGLRLIYYSQIVNDFQKGDIAEGYSVSREKKESFPLTVTSAQKNPTAFYLCASNPGSGPEAFFGQGTRLTVV.

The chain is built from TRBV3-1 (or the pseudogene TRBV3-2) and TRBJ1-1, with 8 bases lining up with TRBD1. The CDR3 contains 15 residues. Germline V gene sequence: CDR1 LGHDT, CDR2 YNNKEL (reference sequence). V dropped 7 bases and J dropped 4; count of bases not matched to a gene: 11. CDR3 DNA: TGTGCCAGCACCCCCCGCAGACAGGGGAGCACTGAAGCTTTCTTT. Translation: CASTPRRQGSTEAFF.

The CDR3 sequence is CASSPRRQGAGGYTF. The CDR3 nucleotides are TGTGCCAGCAGCCCCCGCCGGCAGGGGGCCGGAGGCTACACCTTC. The chain employs TRBV11-2 and TRBJ1-2; 8 nucleotides agree with TRBD1. Germline lookup yields CDR1 SGHAT and CDR2 FQNNGV. V lost 5 bases, J lost 8 bases, and 13 bases stayed unmatched. CDR3 length: 15 amino acids.